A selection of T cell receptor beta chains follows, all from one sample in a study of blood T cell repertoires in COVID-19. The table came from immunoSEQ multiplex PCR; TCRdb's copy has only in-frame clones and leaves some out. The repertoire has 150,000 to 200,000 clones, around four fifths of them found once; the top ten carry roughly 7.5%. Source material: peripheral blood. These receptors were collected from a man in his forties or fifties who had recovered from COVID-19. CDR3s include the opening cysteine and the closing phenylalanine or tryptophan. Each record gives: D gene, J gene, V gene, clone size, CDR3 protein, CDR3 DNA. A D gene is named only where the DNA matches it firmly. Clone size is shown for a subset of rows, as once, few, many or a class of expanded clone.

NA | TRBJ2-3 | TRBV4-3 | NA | CASSQRFSRESTDTQYF | TGCGCCAGCAGCCAACGTTTTTCGCGGGAAAGCACAGATACGCAGTATTTT
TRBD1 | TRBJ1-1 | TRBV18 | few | CASSPRTGIEAFF | TGTGCCAGCTCACCGCGGACAGGGATTGAAGCTTTCTTT
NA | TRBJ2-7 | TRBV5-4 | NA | CASSLEVGRAQYEQYF | TGTGCCAGCAGCTTGGAGGTGGGCAGGGCCCAATACGAGCAGTACTTC
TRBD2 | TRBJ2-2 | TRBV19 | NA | CASRPETSGDVGAAGELFF | TGTGCCAGTAGGCCCGAGACTAGCGGGGACGTCGGGGCAGCCGGGGAGCTGTTTTTT
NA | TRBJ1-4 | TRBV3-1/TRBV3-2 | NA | CASSQVPGLTNEKLFF | TGTGCCAGCAGCCAAGTTCCGGGACTCACTAATGAAAAACTGTTTTTT
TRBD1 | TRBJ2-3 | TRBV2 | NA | CASRAGTGASSTDTQYF | TGTGCCAGCAGAGCCGGGACAGGGGCTAGTAGCACAGATACGCAGTATTTT
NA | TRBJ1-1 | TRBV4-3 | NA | CASSLGQANTEAFF | TGCGCCAGCAGTTTGGGACAAGCGAACACTGAAGCTTTCTTT
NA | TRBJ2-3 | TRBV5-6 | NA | CASSLFRRGADTQYF | TGTGCCAGCAGCTTATTCCGGCGGGGCGCAGATACGCAGTATTTT
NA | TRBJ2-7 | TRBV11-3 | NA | CASSLLDISYEQYF | TGTGCCAGCAGCCTCCTGGACATTTCCTACGAGCAGTACTTC
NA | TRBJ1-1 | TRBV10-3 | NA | CATAGRGMNTEAFF | TGTGCCACCGCCGGACGGGGAATGAACACTGAAGCTTTCTTT
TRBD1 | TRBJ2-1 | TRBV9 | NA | CASSVFRDRRIHEQFF | TGTGCCAGCAGCGTCTTCCGGGACAGGAGGATCCATGAGCAGTTCTTC
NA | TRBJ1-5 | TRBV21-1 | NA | CASSNIGGTDSNQPQHF | TGTGCCAGCAGCAATATAGGAGGGACAGATAGCAATCAGCCCCAGCATTTT
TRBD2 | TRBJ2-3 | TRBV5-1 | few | CASSLEREGKEQYF | TGCGCCAGCAGCTTGGAGCGGGAGGGAAAAGAGCAGTATTTT
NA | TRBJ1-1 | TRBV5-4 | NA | CASSFGGTEAFF | TGTGCCAGCAGCTTTGGGGGGACTGAAGCTTTCTTT
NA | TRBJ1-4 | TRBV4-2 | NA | CASSQDSKKLFF | TGTGCCAGCAGCCAGGACAGCAAAAAACTGTTTTTT
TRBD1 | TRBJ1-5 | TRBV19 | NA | CASGTGFNQPQHF | TGTGCCAGTGGGACAGGGTTTAATCAGCCCCAGCATTTT
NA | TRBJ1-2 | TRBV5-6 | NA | CASSLNSYGYTF | TGTGCCAGCAGCTTGAACAGCTATGGCTACACCTTC
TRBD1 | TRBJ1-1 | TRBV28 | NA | CASRPTGVNTEAFF | TGTGCCAGCAGGCCGACAGGGGTGAACACTGAAGCTTTCTTT
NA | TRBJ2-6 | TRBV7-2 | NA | CASSLTVSRANVLTF | TGTGCCAGCAGCTTAACAGTATCGCGGGCCAACGTCCTGACTTTC
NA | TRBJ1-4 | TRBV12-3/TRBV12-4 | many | CASRMENEKLFF | TGTGCCAGCCGCATGGAGAATGAAAAACTGTTTTTT
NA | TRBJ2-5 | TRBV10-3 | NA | CAISALSANGLETQYF | TGTGCCATCAGTGCTCTGAGCGCGAACGGGTTAGAGACCCAGTACTTC
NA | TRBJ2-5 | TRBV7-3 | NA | CASSLSTGGRETQYF | TGTGCCAGCAGCTTATCCACCGGGGGAAGAGAGACCCAGTACTTC
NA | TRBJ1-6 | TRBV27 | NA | CASSFRQGGNSPLHF | TGTGCCAGCAGTTTTAGGCAGGGTGGTAATTCACCCCTCCACTTT
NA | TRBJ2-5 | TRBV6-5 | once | CASSYWVGDRETQYF | TGTGCCAGCAGTTACTGGGTGGGAGATAGGGAGACCCAGTACTTC
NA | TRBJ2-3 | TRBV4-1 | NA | CASSQAPGASQYF | TGCGCCAGCAGCCAAGCCCCAGGGGCCTCACAGTATTTT
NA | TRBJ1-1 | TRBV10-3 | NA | CAISDQVEAFF | TGTGCCATCAGTGACCAGGTTGAAGCTTTCTTT
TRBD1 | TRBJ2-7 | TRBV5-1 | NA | CASSSTGEVGKNEQYF | TGCGCCAGCAGCTCGACAGGGGAAGTTGGTAAAAACGAGCAGTACTTC
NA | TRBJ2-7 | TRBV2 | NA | CATQPVTRYEQYF | TGTGCCACCCAACCCGTCACTAGATACGAGCAGTACTTC
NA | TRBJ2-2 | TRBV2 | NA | CASSVGLDTGELFF | TGTGCCAGCAGTGTGGGACTGGACACCGGGGAGCTGTTTTTT
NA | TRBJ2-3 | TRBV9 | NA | CASSVGYRTDTQYF | TGTGCCAGCAGCGTAGGCTATCGCACAGATACGCAGTATTTT
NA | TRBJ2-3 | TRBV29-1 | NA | CSVLQGGIDTQYF | TGCAGCGTCCTACAGGGAGGGATAGATACGCAGTATTTT
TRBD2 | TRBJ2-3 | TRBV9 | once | CASSTQRGLRTDTQYF | TGTGCCAGCAGCACACAGCGGGGGCTTCGCACAGATACGCAGTATTTT
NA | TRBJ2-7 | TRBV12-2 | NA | CASRLDDGGACEQYF | TGTGCAAGTCGCTTAGATGACGGGGGGGCCTGCGAGCAGTACTTC
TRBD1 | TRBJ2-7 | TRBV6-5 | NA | CASTLQGTVSYEQYF | TGTGCCAGCACCCTACAGGGGACAGTTTCCTACGAGCAGTACTTC
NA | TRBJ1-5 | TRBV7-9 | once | CASSDRYNQPQHF | TGTGCCAGCAGTGACAGATACAATCAGCCCCAGCATTTT
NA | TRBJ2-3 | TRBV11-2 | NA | CASSLLNGHWRGTDTQYF | TGTGCCAGCAGCTTACTAAACGGACACTGGAGGGGTACAGATACGCAGTATTTT
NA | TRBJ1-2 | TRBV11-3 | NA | CASSLGGHYGYTF | TGTGCCAGCAGCCTAGGGGGGCACTATGGCTACACCTTC
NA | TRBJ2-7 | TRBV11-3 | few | CASSLGPAYEQYF | TGTGCCAGCAGCTTAGGCCCGGCCTACGAGCAGTACTTC
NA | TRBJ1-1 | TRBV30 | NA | CAWTGGNLMNTEAFF | TGTGCCTGGACAGGCGGGAACCTCATGAACACTGAAGCTTTCTTT
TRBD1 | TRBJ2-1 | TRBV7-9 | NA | CASSGVGTGGINEQFF | TGTGCCAGCAGCGGAGTGGGGACAGGGGGAATAAATGAGCAGTTCTTC
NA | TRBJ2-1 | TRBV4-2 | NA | CASSLRLNQEVYNEQFF | TGTGCCAGCAGCCTCAGACTGAATCAGGAGGTATACAATGAGCAGTTCTTC
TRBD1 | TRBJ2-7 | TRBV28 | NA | CASSLSGTGGYEQYF | TGTGCCAGCAGTTTATCTGGGACAGGGGGCTACGAGCAGTACTTC
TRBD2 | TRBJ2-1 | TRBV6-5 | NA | CASRGTSYNEQFF | TGTGCCAGCAGGGGGACTAGCTACAATGAGCAGTTCTTC
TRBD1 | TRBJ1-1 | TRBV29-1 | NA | CSVDRGQNTEAFF | TGCAGCGTTGATAGGGGGCAGAACACTGAAGCTTTCTTT
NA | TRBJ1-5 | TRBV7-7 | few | CASSLVRGCRTRNQPQHF | TGTGCTAGCAGCTTAGTTAGAGGGTGTCGGACCCGCAATCAGCCCCAGCATTTT
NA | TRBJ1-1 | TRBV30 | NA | CAWSSQFQAFF | TGTGCCTGGAGTTCACAGTTTCAAGCTTTCTTT
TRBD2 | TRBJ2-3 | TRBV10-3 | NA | CAISEKAGGPKTDTQYF | TGTGCCATCAGTGAGAAAGCGGGGGGGCCCAAGACAGATACGCAGTATTTT
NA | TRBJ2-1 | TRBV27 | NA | CASSSWGEGYEQFF | TGTGCCAGCAGTTCCTGGGGAGAGGGCTATGAGCAGTTCTTC
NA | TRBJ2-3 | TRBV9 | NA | CASSVRVLGGTDTQYF | TGTGCCAGCAGCGTGAGGGTGCTGGGTGGCACAGATACGCAGTATTTT
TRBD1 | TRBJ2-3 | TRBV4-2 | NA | CASSRRDRVEDTQYF | TGTGCCAGCAGCCGTAGGGACAGGGTGGAGGATACGCAGTATTTT
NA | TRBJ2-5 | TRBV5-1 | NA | CASSLDIGVKTQYF | TGCGCCAGCAGCTTGGATATCGGGGTGAAGACCCAGTACTTC
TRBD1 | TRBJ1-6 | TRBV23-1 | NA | CASTEAGQQGPINSPLHF | TGCGCCAGCACCGAGGCTGGGCAACAGGGGCCGATCAATTCACCCCTCCACTTT